This record looks at one T cell receptor (beta chain) sequence and its context. This sample stems from a study of blood T cell repertoires in COVID-19. For the study at large: The United States, Italy and Spain were the sources of the acute and convalescent COVID-19 samples. The analysed material was cDNA or gDNA that came from T cells, B-cell-depleted T cells, or PBMCs.

In the authors' workflow: Using reference gene primer amplification, nucleated cell counts were estimated. Data came from immunoSEQ multiplex PCR; TCRdb stores just in-frame clones and leaves some out. That table supplies the V and J calls and clone size; D and trimming were determined from the DNA. The table records hundreds of thousands of clones, about four fifths of them present only once. The origin of this receptor is a woman aged 45-65 years with acute or convalescent COVID-19. The source material was peripheral blood.

This CDR3 is CASSLSGQGGEDQYF. In DNA form, the CDR3 reads TGTGCCAGCAGTTTATCGGGACAGGGTGGGGAGGACCAGTACTTC. The rearrangement links TRBV27 to TRBJ2-5, with 9 bases matching TRBD1. The CDR3 length is 15 residues. After removal of 0 bases from V and 10 bases from J, the junction contained 9 bases not matched to a gene. Per germline, CDR1 MNHEY and CDR2 SMNVEV (reference sequence).